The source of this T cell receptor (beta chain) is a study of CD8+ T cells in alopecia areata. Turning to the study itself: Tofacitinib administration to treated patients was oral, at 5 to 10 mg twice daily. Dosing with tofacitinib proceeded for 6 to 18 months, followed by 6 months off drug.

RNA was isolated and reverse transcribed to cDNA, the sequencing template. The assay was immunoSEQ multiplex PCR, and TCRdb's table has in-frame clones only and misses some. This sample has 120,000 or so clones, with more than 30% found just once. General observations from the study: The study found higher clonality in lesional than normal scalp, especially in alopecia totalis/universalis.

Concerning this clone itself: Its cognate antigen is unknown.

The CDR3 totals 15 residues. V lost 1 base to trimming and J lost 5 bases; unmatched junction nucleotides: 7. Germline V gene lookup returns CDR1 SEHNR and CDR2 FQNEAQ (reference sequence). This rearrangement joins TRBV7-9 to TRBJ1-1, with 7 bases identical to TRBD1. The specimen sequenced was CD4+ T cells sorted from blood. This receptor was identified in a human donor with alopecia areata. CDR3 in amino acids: CASSLVDSGGTEAFF. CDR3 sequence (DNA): TGTGCCAGCAGCTTAGTGGATTCAGGGGGGACTGAAGCTTTCTTT.